The 2 T cell receptor beta chains reported below all come from one sample, sequenced in a study of CD8+ T cells in alopecia areata. Investigators isolated RNA and reverse transcribed it into cDNA to act as the sequencing template. The data were produced by immunoSEQ multiplex PCR, yet TCRdb's version contains in-frame clones alone and is incomplete. Of tens of thousands of clones listed, 44% are singletons. Sequences were obtained from NKG2D-low CD8+ T cells sorted from blood. Receptors originate from a human donor with alopecia areata.

The rearrangement joins TRBV29-1 to TRBJ1-5; 7 bases are shared with TRBD1. Per the germline V gene, CDR1 is SQVTM and CDR2 is ANQGSEA. With 2 bases clipped from V and 7 bases from J, the junction kept 11 bases outside the gene matches. This CDR3 has 15 residues. DNA of the CDR3: TGCAGCGTTGAACCCCTCGACAGGGTTGGGCAGCCCCAGCATTTT. This sequence encodes CSVEPLDRVGQPQHF.

The chain employs TRBV5-1 and TRBJ2-7; D remains ambiguous. The CDR3 runs to 15 residues. Trimming cost V 4 bases and J 0 bases, with 14 bases left between them. Per the germline V gene, CDR1 is SGHRS and CDR2 is YFSETQ. The CDR3 nucleotides are TGCGCCAGCAGCCCCGTGTGGGGAAACTCCTACGAGCAGTACTTC. It encodes CASSPVWGNSYEQYF.